The rows below give T cell receptor beta chains drawn from one sample of a study of cytomegalovirus exposure and HLA in healthy donors. Sequencing was performed with immunoSEQ multiplex PCR; in TCRdb, only in-frame clones are kept and a portion is missing. The sample carries under 250,000 clones, 87% recorded once. Input material: PBMCs. These receptors originate from a woman under 30 in good health and CMV-seropositive. CDR3s include the opening cysteine and the closing phenylalanine or tryptophan. The D gene is left open where the match is weak. Some rows mark clone size as missing; the rest say once, few, many or name a class of expanded clone.

j_gene,abundance,d_gene,v_gene,CDR3aa,CDR3nt
TRBJ2-7,.,TRBD2,TRBV4-1,CASRVAGGESYEQYF,TGCGCCAGCAGGGTAGCGGGAGGAGAGTCCTACGAGCAGTACTTC
TRBJ1-1,.,.,TRBV10-2,CASSESTPGMNTEAFF,TGCGCCAGCAGTGAGTCGACTCCGGGTATGAACACTGAAGCTTTCTTT
TRBJ2-7,once,.,TRBV6-5,CASSHRGARSEQYF,TGTGCCAGCTCTCACCGGGGGGCACGTAGCGAGCAGTACTTC
TRBJ1-2,.,TRBD1,TRBV10-3,CAIRLQGIGYGYTF,TGTGCCATCAGATTACAGGGGATTGGGTATGGCTACACCTTC
TRBJ1-1,.,.,TRBV29-1,CSGNREMNTEAFF,TGCAGCGGAAACAGGGAGATGAACACTGAAGCTTTCTTT
TRBJ1-4,.,TRBD1,TRBV2,CASSLGTAATNEKLFF,TGTGCCAGCAGTCTGGGGACAGCGGCAACTAATGAAAAACTGTTTTTT
TRBJ2-3,.,TRBD2,TRBV27,CASSFLLREGWDTQYF,TGTGCCAGCAGTTTTTTGCTGCGGGAGGGCTGGGATACGCAGTATTTT
TRBJ2-5,.,TRBD1,TRBV19,CASSIQGALQETQYF,TGTGCCAGTAGTATCCAGGGGGCGCTTCAAGAGACCCAGTACTTC
TRBJ2-1,.,TRBD2,TRBV6-1,CASSGIAGSVYNEQFF,TGTGCCAGCAGTGGAATAGCGGGATCCGTCTACAATGAGCAGTTCTTC
TRBJ2-2,.,.,TRBV25-1,CASSESERRYTGELFF,TGTGCCAGCAGTGAATCGGAACGGAGATACACCGGGGAGCTGTTTTTT
TRBJ2-7,.,.,TRBV27,CASSLSLAQDYEQYF,TGTGCCAGCAGTTTATCCCTAGCTCAAGACTACGAGCAGTACTTC
TRBJ1-2,.,.,TRBV4-1,CASSQVWWGGVYGYTF,TGCGCCAGCAGCCAAGTGTGGTGGGGCGGGGTCTATGGCTACACCTTC
TRBJ2-7,few,.,TRBV18,CASSPPVSYEQYF,TGTGCCAGCTCACCTCCTGTCTCCTACGAGCAGTACTTC
TRBJ2-5,few,.,TRBV6-4,CASSAIQGGTQYF,TGTGCCAGCAGTGCAATACAGGGCGGGACCCAGTACTTC
TRBJ2-1,.,TRBD2,TRBV5-6,CASSSLAGGHNEQFF,TGTGCCAGCAGCTCCCTAGCGGGAGGCCACAATGAGCAGTTCTTC
TRBJ1-2,.,.,TRBV10-3,CAISESIGGYTF,TGTGCCATCAGTGAGTCGATCGGGGGCTACACCTTC
TRBJ2-3,.,TRBD1,TRBV28,CASSTRQGPDTQYF,TGTGCCAGCAGTACCCGACAGGGTCCCGATACGCAGTATTTT
TRBJ1-1,.,TRBD1,TRBV4-1,CASSHPTGGWTEAFF,TGCGCCAGCAGCCACCCGACAGGGGGTTGGACTGAAGCTTTCTTT
TRBJ1-2,.,TRBD1,TRBV28,CASSLWKGAAYGYTF,TGTGCCAGCAGTTTATGGAAGGGGGCGGCGTATGGCTACACCTTC
TRBJ2-1,.,.,TRBV7-9,CASSLDSGQNEQFF,TGTGCCAGCAGCTTAGATTCAGGGCAGAATGAGCAGTTCTTC
TRBJ2-3,.,TRBD2,TRBV10-1,CASSAVAGAVSTDTQYF,TGCGCCAGCAGTGCCGTAGCGGGAGCCGTTAGCACAGATACGCAGTATTTT
TRBJ2-7,.,.,TRBV7-7,CASSFASSHEQYF,TGTGCCAGCAGCTTTGCTAGTTCCCACGAGCAGTACTTC
TRBJ2-1,once,.,TRBV7-3,CASSSLGGGPKSSYNEQFF,TGTGCCAGCAGCTCCCTAGGAGGAGGGCCGAAGAGCTCCTACAATGAGCAGTTCTTC
TRBJ2-7,.,.,TRBV10-2,CATGVNPSYEQYF,TGCGCCACAGGGGTTAATCCCTCCTACGAGCAGTACTTC
TRBJ2-5,.,.,TRBV5-1,CASSLGRAQETQYF,TGCGCCAGCAGCTTGGGGAGGGCTCAAGAGACCCAGTACTTC
TRBJ2-7,.,.,TRBV2,CASSLTGYEQYF,TGTGCCAGCAGTCTTACAGGCTACGAGCAGTACTTC
TRBJ2-7,.,.,TRBV4-2,CASSQRFEGAYEQYF,TGTGCCAGCAGCCAAAGATTCGAGGGCGCCTACGAGCAGTACTTC
TRBJ2-2,.,TRBD1,TRBV19,CASRETGVGAGELFF,TGTGCCAGTCGAGAAACAGGGGTGGGGGCCGGGGAGCTGTTTTTT
TRBJ1-5,.,.,TRBV6-5,CASSYTWREPQHF,TGTGCCAGCAGTTACACGTGGAGGGAGCCCCAGCATTTT
TRBJ2-5,.,.,TRBV27,CASSSWGQEETQYF,TGTGCCAGCTCCTCATGGGGGCAGGAAGAGACCCAGTACTTC
TRBJ1-1,.,.,TRBV2,CASSQNWGGANPEAFF,TGTGCCAGCAGTCAGAACTGGGGGGGGGCCAATCCTGAAGCTTTCTTT
TRBJ1-2,.,TRBD1,TRBV28,CASSRDRRPGLGGYTF,TGTGCCAGCAGTCGGGACAGGCGGCCTGGGTTGGGTGGCTACACCTTC